This entry describes one TCR beta chain. These data are taken from a study of blood T cell repertoires in COVID-19. The CDR3 totals 14 residues. The J segment lost 9 bases and the V segment lost 2 bases, leaving 2 bases of the junction unmatched. From germline, CDR1 is MGHDK and CDR2 SYGVNS. Clones were read by immunoSEQ multiplex PCR, and TCRdb kept only the in-frame ones, dropping some. The sample includes over 70,000 clones, 80% of them seen just once. The sequence derives from a man between 65 and 85 years old who had recovered from COVID-19. What was sequenced was peripheral blood. The chain has TRBV25-1 and TRBJ1-6; 9 nucleotides align to TRBD1. The CDR3 coding sequence is TGTGCCAGCAGTGAAGGGACAGGGATTTCACCCCTCCACTTT. Encoded protein: CASSEGTGISPLHF.